The TCR beta chain under discussion was sequenced for a study of breast tumors, draining lymph nodes, adjacent tissues. Regarding the study as a whole: The data were judged consistent with most tumor T cells coming from lymph node and expanding in tumor.

The CDR3 runs 13 residues. Germline values: CDR1 MGHDK, CDR2 SYGVNS. Trimming cost V 6 bases and J 6 bases, with 14 bases left between them. There are many counts of this clonotype. Its antigen is unidentified. TCRdb passed the multiplex PCR reads through MiXCR, listing each CDR3 protein once. Here the sample spans some 230,000 distinct CDR3 sequences, around 35% being singletons. The lymph nodes were axillary draining lymph nodes from breast cancer patients. The sequenced sample consisted of axillary lymph node tissue. The TCR sequence derives from a female donor with breast cancer. Some clones in this sample may be carry-over from other donors' samples. The chain combines TRBV25-1 with TRBJ1-2; tentatively, D is TRBD1 (5 bases). Here the CDR3 reads CASRGELGNGYTF. The CDR3 DNA sequence: TGTGCCAGCAGGGGGGAGCTGGGGAATGGCTACACCTTC.